This is a list of T cell receptor beta chains from one sample in a study of shared clonotypes between healthy human individuals. The data were produced by immunoSEQ multiplex PCR, yet TCRdb's version contains in-frame clones alone and is incomplete. The sample gives about 120,000 clones, about 71% of which show up once; roughly 24% is in the top ten. Sequencing was performed on memory CD8+ T cells sorted from blood. The source is a woman aged 25 to 39 in good health. The CDR3 runs from the conserved cysteine through the conserved F or W. The D gene is left open where the match is weak. Expanded clones get a size class; other rows say once, few or many, or leave the size out.

v_gene	abundance	d_gene	j_gene	CDR3nt	CDR3aa
TRBV14	.	.	TRBJ2-7	TGTGCCAGCAGCCAAAATGTCTACGAGCAGTACTTC	CASSQNVYEQYF
TRBV19	.	TRBD1	TRBJ2-7	TGTGCCAGTAGTATAGTTCCGACAGGGTGGGCCTACGAGCAGTACTTC	CASSIVPTGWAYEQYF
TRBV9	.	.	TRBJ2-6	TGTGCCAGCAGCGTAGATGTCTTTATGGGGGTCGGGGCCAACGTCCTGACTTTC	CASSVDVFMGVGANVLTF
TRBV5-6	.	.	TRBJ2-3	TGTGCCAGCAGCTTGGGTCTGAGCACAGATACGCAGTATTTT	CASSLGLSTDTQYF
TRBV4-1	few	.	TRBJ2-2	TGCGCCAGCAGCCAAGTAGAGTCTGGGGAGTCGGGTCTCGGGGAGCTGTTTTTT	CASSQVESGESGLGELFF
TRBV11-2	.	TRBD2	TRBJ2-1	TGTGCCAGCAGCTTTGGCGGGAGTGGTCACAATGAGCAGTTCTTC	CASSFGGSGHNEQFF
TRBV5-5	.	.	TRBJ2-7	TGTGCCAGCAGCTTGGCACAAGAAGGGGAGCAGTACTTC	CASSLAQEGEQYF
TRBV18	.	TRBD2	TRBJ2-3	TGTGCCAGCTCATCCTCAGCGGGACTGGGAGATACGCAGTATTTT	CASSSSAGLGDTQYF
TRBV10-3	.	TRBD2	TRBJ2-1	TGTGCCATCAGTGACGACCTTACTAGCGGGAGTGGGTATGAGCAGTTCTTC	CAISDDLTSGSGYEQFF
TRBV12-2	.	.	TRBJ1-5	TGTGCAAGTCGCTACCCCCGGGACAGGGAGAGTCAGCCCCAGCATTTT	CASRYPRDRESQPQHF
TRBV2	.	TRBD2	TRBJ2-7	TGTGCCAGCAGAGCGGGAGTGAACGAGCAGTACTTC	CASRAGVNEQYF
TRBV7-4	many	.	TRBJ2-5	TGTGCCAGCAGCCCCCTCAGGAGGTCAGAAGAGACCCAGTACTTC	CASSPLRRSEETQYF
TRBV2	.	TRBD1	TRBJ2-7	TGTGCCAGCAGTGAAGCCCAGGGGGCAACGGGGCAGTACTTC	CASSEAQGATGQYF
TRBV19	medium-sized	TRBD1	TRBJ2-5	TGTGCCAGTAGTAAGTGGCAGGGGGATCCAGAGACCCAGTACTTC	CASSKWQGDPETQYF
TRBV6-1	.	.	TRBJ1-1	TGTGCCAGCACCTTAAGTGGAGGGGGGGAGACTGAAGCTTTCTTT	CASTLSGGGETEAFF
TRBV29-1	many	TRBD1	TRBJ2-1	TGCAGCGTTGAAACCGGGACAGGGGCTTACAATGAGCAGTTCTTC	CSVETGTGAYNEQFF
TRBV10-3	.	.	TRBJ2-7	TGTGCCGTCAACCGGGAGTATGGCTACGAGCAGTACTTC	CAVNREYGYEQYF
TRBV9	many	.	TRBJ2-7	TGTGCCAGCAGCGAGGGGGGACTACCCCGGGAGCAGTACTTC	CASSEGGLPREQYF
TRBV2	.	TRBD1	TRBJ1-1	TGTGCCAGCAGTGAAGTGGGCAGGGGGCCGAACACTGAAGCTTTCTTT	CASSEVGRGPNTEAFF
TRBV11-2	.	.	TRBJ1-2	TGTGCCAGCAGCTTAGGGCCAGTCCTTGGCACCCATGGCTACACCTTC	CASSLGPVLGTHGYTF
TRBV4-2	.	TRBD2	TRBJ2-3	TGTGCCAGCAGCCAGTTACTAGCGGGCCTCACAGATACGCAGTATTTT	CASSQLLAGLTDTQYF
TRBV7-9	.	.	TRBJ1-1	TGTGCCAGCAGCTTAGAGCTGAACACTGAGGCTTTCTTT	CASSLELNTEAFF
TRBV5-1	.	.	TRBJ2-3	TGCGCCAGCAGCTTGAACCGGGGGTACACAGATACGCAGTATTTT	CASSLNRGYTDTQYF
TRBV7-2	.	TRBD1	TRBJ1-2	TGTGCCAGCAGCCCAAGTGGGACAGGGGCCTATGGCTACACCTTC	CASSPSGTGAYGYTF
TRBV6-4	.	.	TRBJ2-2	TGTGCCAGCAGTGACGATGGGAACACCGGGGAGCTGTTTTTT	CASSDDGNTGELFF
TRBV4-1	.	.	TRBJ2-7	TGCGCCAGCAGCCAAGAAGGTCACGCTAGCCTGGGTAGCTACGAGCAGTACTTC	CASSQEGHASLGSYEQYF
TRBV7-6	.	.	TRBJ2-3	TGTGCCAGCAGCTTAGCGCCCACAGATACGCAGTATTTT	CASSLAPTDTQYF